The 2 T cell receptor beta chains reported below all come from one sample, sequenced in a study of blood T cell repertoires in COVID-19. Assay used: immunoSEQ multiplex PCR; TCRdb lists only in-frame clones, some missing. The sample carries tens of thousands of clones, around nine tenths recorded once. Material for sequencing was peripheral blood. Every receptor here comes from a man aged 55-75 years with acute or convalescent COVID-19.

This chain links TRBV5-1 with TRBJ2-7, with TRBD2 matching 11 bases. Germline CDR1 reads SGHRS; CDR2 reads YFSETQ. Trimming at V came to 3 bases and at J to 3 bases, leaving 5 bases not matched to a gene. This CDR3 spans 15 amino acids. The CDR3 loop is CASSSLAGVYYEQYF. As DNA, the CDR3 is TGCGCCAGCAGCTCACTAGCGGGGGTGTACTACGAGCAGTACTTC.

This rearrangement joins TRBV4-3 to TRBJ1-4; 9 bases align to TRBD1. There are 15 residues in the CDR3. V was clipped by 4 bases and J by 10 bases; unmatched bases: 10. Germline loops: CDR1 LGHNA, CDR2 YSLEER. CDR3 in DNA: TGCGCCAGCAGCCCATTACAGGGGGCGCGGCGAAAACTGTTTTTT. Translated: CASSPLQGARRKLFF.